The present T cell receptor (beta chain) was sequenced within a study of blood T cell repertoires in COVID-19. Study-wide background: From the United States, Italy and Spain came samples of acute and convalescent COVID-19. Sample material is recorded as cDNA or gDNA derived from T cells, B-cell-depleted T cells, or PBMCs.

The V end lost 5 bases, the J end lost 5 bases, and 9 bases lay between the germline ends. The germline CDR1 and CDR2 sequences are DFQATT and SNEGSKA (reference sequence). The CDR3 runs 11 residues. Original processing notes: Estimates of nucleated cell counts were drawn from the amplification of reference gene primers. Here immunoSEQ multiplex PCR was the method, and the copy in TCRdb shows in-frame clones only, minus some. V and J calls and clone size are given by that table; D and trimming were obtained from the DNA. The sample gives about 110,000 clones, approximately 87% of which show up once; 6.6% is in the top ten.

The sequenced material came from peripheral blood. The origin of this receptor is a woman between 50 and 59 years old with acute or convalescent COVID-19. This chain links TRBV20-1 with TRBJ1-2, with D perhaps matching TRBD1 (6 bases). This chain's CDR3 is CSAHQGYGYTF. The CDR3 DNA follows: TGCAGTGCTCACCAGGGGTATGGCTACACCTTC.